The clone carrying this T cell receptor (beta chain) has a single count. The sample comes from a study of blood T cell repertoires in COVID-19. Study as a whole: The United States, Italy and Spain were the sources of the acute and convalescent COVID-19 samples. Sources were T cells, B-cell-depleted T cells, or PBMCs; the material itself was cDNA or gDNA.

This CDR3 is built from 17 residues. CDR1 and CDR2 (germline): MDHEN, SYDVKM. V lost 5 bases, J lost 0 bases, and 16 bases lay in between. Original handling: The assay estimated nucleated cells by amplifying reference gene primers. Profiled with immunoSEQ multiplex PCR; TCRdb holds only in-frame clones, not every one. That table is the source of V, J and clone size, and D and trimming were worked out from the DNA. Among roughly 97,000 clones listed, approximately 84% were seen once. The sample taken for sequencing was peripheral blood. The sequence came from a man in his 60s with acute or convalescent COVID-19. V gene TRBV28 combines with J gene TRBJ1-4, with a tentative D call TRBD1 (6 bases). The CDR3 sequence is CASSHPQGIPTNEKLFF. The CDR3 bases are TGTGCCAGCAGTCACCCACAGGGAATCCCAACTAATGAAAAACTGTTTTTT.